Listed below are T cell receptor beta chains from one sample, sequenced in a study of blood T cell repertoires in COVID-19. Using immunoSEQ multiplex PCR, the repertoire was profiled, and TCRdb retains in-frame clones only, with some absent. The sample includes nearly 30,000 clones, 60% to 80% of them seen just once. The sequenced sample was peripheral blood. The receptors originated from a woman in her sixties or seventies with acute or convalescent COVID-19. The CDR3 runs from the conserved cysteine through the conserved F or W. The D gene is left open where the match is weak. Only part of the rows carry a size: once, few, many, or a class if the clone is expanded.

clone size	D gene	V gene	CDR3 length	J gene	CDR3 protein	CDR3 DNA
NA	NA	TRBV19	13	TRBJ2-5	CASSPRQKETQYF	TGTGCCAGTAGTCCCAGACAGAAGGAGACCCAGTACTTC
once	NA	TRBV7-3	13	TRBJ1-2	CASSFQTGNGYTF	TGTGCCAGCAGCTTTCAAACAGGGAACGGCTACACCTTC
NA	TRBD2	TRBV4-1	19	TRBJ2-5	CASSQEWTSGRPLQETQYF	TGCGCCAGCAGCCAAGAATGGACTAGCGGGAGGCCACTACAAGAGACCCAGTACTTC
NA	TRBD1	TRBV6-5	14	TRBJ1-1	CASSHSEGQSEAFF	TGTGCCAGCAGTCACTCCGAGGGACAGTCCGAAGCTTTCTTT
NA	NA	TRBV29-1	13	TRBJ1-5	CSVQGTKDQPQHF	TGCAGCGTCCAGGGGACAAAAGATCAGCCCCAGCATTTT
NA	TRBD2	TRBV5-1	14	TRBJ2-7	CASSPGLAGGHLSF	TGCGCCAGCAGCCCGGGACTAGCGGGGGGGCATCTATCATTC
NA	NA	TRBV19	13	TRBJ1-1	CASRLTENTEAFF	TGTGCCAGTAGGCTGACAGAAAACACTGAAGCTTTCTTT
NA	NA	TRBV6-5	15	TRBJ1-6	CASSYSSGENSPLHF	TGTGCCAGCAGTTACTCTTCAGGGGAAAATTCACCCCTCCACTTT
NA	NA	TRBV28	15	TRBJ1-1	CASSTSQVISTEAFF	TGTGCCAGCAGTACCTCACAGGTTATCTCCACTGAAGCTTTCTTT
NA	NA	TRBV20-1	15	TRBJ2-4	CSASRHQGGPNIQYF	TGCAGTGCTAGTCGTCATCAGGGCGGTCCGAACATTCAGTACTTC
NA	NA	TRBV10-1	14	TRBJ1-2	CASCQDRINYGYTF	TGCGCCAGCTGCCAGGACAGAATAAACTATGGCTACACCTTC
few	NA	TRBV28	14	TRBJ1-4	CASSLVQTNEKLFF	TGTGCCAGCAGTTTGGTACAGACTAATGAAAAACTGTTTTTT
NA	TRBD2	TRBV10-3	16	TRBJ2-3	CAISESKLAGADTQYF	TGTGCCATCAGTGAGTCGAAACTAGCGGGAGCGGATACGCAGTATTTT
NA	NA	TRBV9	15	TRBJ2-3	CASSGRGRSWDTQYF	TGTGCCAGCAGCGGACGTGGTCGGAGCTGGGATACGCAGTATTTT
few	NA	TRBV4-2	13	TRBJ2-7	CASSQVVEDEQYF	TGTGCCAGCAGCCAAGTGGTTGAGGACGAGCAGTACTTC
NA	NA	TRBV4-3	14	TRBJ2-7	CASSPRTDSYEQYF	TGCGCCAGCAGCCCTCGGACAGATTCCTACGAGCAGTACTTC
NA	NA	TRBV29-1	13	TRBJ2-5	CSIEAEGQETQYF	TGCAGCATAGAGGCAGAAGGCCAAGAGACCCAGTACTTC
NA	NA	TRBV18	12	TRBJ1-1	CASSQRNTEAFF	TGTGCCAGCTCACAGAGGAACACTGAAGCTTTCTTT
NA	TRBD2	TRBV11-3	17	TRBJ2-3	CASSLGGLAGDTDTQYF	TGTGCCAGCAGCTTAGGCGGACTAGCGGGAGACACAGATACGCAGTATTTT
NA	TRBD2	TRBV9	14	TRBJ2-1	CASSRSGGYNEQFF	TGTGCCAGCAGCCGTAGCGGGGGCTACAATGAGCAGTTCTTC
NA	TRBD2	TRBV7-2	16	TRBJ2-5	CASSLGGAGPQETQYF	TGTGCCAGCAGCTTAGGTGGAGCGGGGCCCCAAGAGACCCAGTACTTC
NA	TRBD1	TRBV19	14	TRBJ2-5	CASTPGTAEETQYF	TGTGCCAGTACCCCCGGGACAGCTGAAGAGACCCAGTACTTC
NA	TRBD1	TRBV5-1	15	TRBJ2-2	CASSLGTGNTGELFF	TGCGCCAGCAGCTTGGGGACAGGGAACACCGGGGAGCTGTTTTTT
NA	NA	TRBV18	14	TRBJ1-6	CASSPSSYNSPLHF	TGTGCCAGCTCTCCCAGCTCCTATAATTCACCCCTCCACTTT
NA	NA	TRBV7-9	12	TRBJ2-7	CASSLARYEQYF	TGTGCCAGCAGCTTAGCCCGCTACGAGCAGTACTTC
NA	NA	TRBV19	14	TRBJ1-5	CASSGAGGNQPQHF	TGTGCCAGTTCCGGGGCGGGGGGCAATCAGCCCCAGCATTTT
NA	TRBD1	TRBV2	15	TRBJ2-7	CASSATGQGPAEQYF	TGTGCCAGCAGTGCAACGGGACAGGGCCCTGCCGAGCAGTACTTC
NA	TRBD1	TRBV19	16	TRBJ1-2	CASSFPGTGGAYGYTF	TGTGCCAGTAGCTTTCCGGGGACAGGGGGCGCCTATGGCTACACCTTC
NA	NA	TRBV12-3/TRBV12-4	13	TRBJ1-2	CASSRQNSRGYTF	TGTGCCAGCAGTAGACAGAATTCGAGAGGCTACACCTTC
NA	NA	TRBV20-1	10	TRBJ2-3	CSAETDTQYF	TGCAGTGCGGAGACAGATACGCAGTATTTT
NA	TRBD1	TRBV2	15	TRBJ2-1	CASSFGQGEANEQFF	TGTGCCAGCAGTTTCGGACAGGGTGAGGCGAATGAGCAGTTCTTC
NA	NA	TRBV4-1	13	TRBJ1-6	CASSQGTVVPLHF	TGCGCCAGCAGCCAAGGGACAGTAGTGCCCCTCCACTTT
NA	NA	TRBV4-3	14	TRBJ2-1	CASSPLSWGDEQFF	TGCGCCAGCAGCCCCCTTTCGTGGGGCGATGAGCAGTTCTTC
NA	NA	TRBV21-1	15	TRBJ2-7	CASIVYCGLVHEQYF	TGTGCCAGCATCGTCTATTGCGGACTAGTTCACGAGCAGTACTTC